This T cell receptor beta chain was retrieved from a study of yellow fever vaccine responses in identical twins. Study-wide results and limits: A vaccine T cell response that seemed partly convergent and partly personalized was reported in twins.

TCRdb independently ran MiXCR on the RT-PCR reads; one entry per CDR3 protein. Of fewer than 35,000 distinct CDR3 sequences in the sample, 50% to 65% were seen once. With respect to this clonotype: Antigen specificity is unknown.

Sample: T cells from blood (PBMCs), unsorted or a sorted subset (not recorded which), taken before or after yellow fever vaccination (not recorded which). This receptor was taken from a woman aged 18 to 35 who received the yellow fever vaccine.

The CDR3 sequence is CASSLGNLNTEAFF. Here the CDR3 DNA reads TGTGCCAGCTCATTAGGGAATCTCAACACTGAAGCTTTCTTT. The chain recombines TRBV18 with TRBJ1-1; D uncertain. Germline V lookup: CDR1 KGHSH, CDR2 LQKENI. This CDR3 spans 14 amino acids. The V and J ends lost 5 bases and 2 bases respectively, with 12 bases between them.